These 22 T cell receptor beta chains were sequenced from one sample in a study of post-analysis software for immune sequencing data. These receptors have no identified antigens. The authors incorporated unique molecular identifiers into the TCR beta cDNA libraries. MiXCR was run by TCRdb on the PCR reads, yielding one entry per CDR3 protein. Of roughly 400,000 distinct CDR3 sequences listed, less than 40% are singletons. Overall study findings and caveats: Patients showed TRBV5-6, TRBV5-1 and TRBV20-1 among five TRBV segments more frequent than in controls.

The sequencing input was blood. The receptors stem from a girl aged 2 to 9 with multiple sclerosis.

The chain is built from TRBV27 and TRBJ2-7; 8 nucleotides agree with TRBD2. The germline gives CDR1 MNHEY, CDR2 SMNVEV (reference sequence). After removal of 4 bases from V and 0 bases from J, the junction contained 8 bases not matched to a gene. CDR3 length equals 16 residues. As DNA, the CDR3 is TGTGCCAGCAGTTCGAGCTCGCGGGGGGCCTCCTACGAGCAGTACTTC. It translates to CASSSSSRGASYEQYF.

The rearrangement joins TRBV29-1 to TRBJ2-1; the match to TRBD2 covers 12 bases. The germline gives CDR1 SQVTM, CDR2 ANQGSEA. V dropped 4 bases and J dropped 8; count of bases not matched to a gene: 6. This CDR3 is built from 14 residues. CDR3 sequence reads: CSVATTSGSDEQFF. The DNA for the CDR3 is TGCAGCGTTGCAACGACTAGCGGGAGCGATGAGCAGTTCTTC.

J is TRBJ1-2 and V is TRBV7-2; 7 positions agree with TRBD1. The junction had 2 bases not matched to a gene; V was cut back by 5 bases and J by 5 bases. CDR1 and CDR2 (germline): SGHTA, FQGNSA. The CDR3 sequence is 12 residues long. This chain's CDR3 is CASSIQGYGYTF. The CDR3 nucleotides are TGTGCCAGCAGCATACAGGGGTATGGCTACACCTTC.

The V and J genes are TRBV29-1 and TRBJ2-5; 8 nucleotides line up with TRBD1. This CDR3 region has 15 residues. V was pared by 0 bases and J by 1 base, with 4 bases of the junction left unmatched. The germline CDR1 and CDR2 sequences are SQVTM and ANQGSEA. The CDR3 reads CSVEDPRGPQETQYF. Written as DNA, the CDR3 is TGCAGCGTTGAAGATCCCAGGGGGCCCCAAGAGACCCAGTACTTC.

The chain links TRBV7-9 to TRBJ2-1; 8 nucleotides align to TRBD2. The germline gives CDR1 SEHNR, CDR2 FQNEAQ (reference sequence). J was trimmed by 6 bases and V by 2 bases; bases with no gene match: 6. The CDR3 is 15 amino acids. The CDR3: CASSLFREGRNEQFF. The CDR3 region has the DNA TGTGCCAGCAGCTTATTCCGGGAGGGCCGCAATGAGCAGTTCTTC.

In the case of this clonotype: This may come from a read error, since a much larger clone is one base off. The chain joins TRBV5-1 to TRBJ1-6; 7 bases align to TRBD1. The CDR3 is made up of 14 amino acids. Germline CDR1 SGHRS, CDR2 YFSETQ. J lost 8 bases, V lost 4 bases, and 6 bases had no gene match. The CDR3 sequence: CASSPAGGYSPLHF. The CDR3 DNA reads as TGCGCCAGCAGCCCGGCAGGGGGGTATTCACCCCTCCACTTT.

The chain recombines TRBV20-1 with TRBJ2-7; 8 bases align to TRBD2. Looked up from germline, CDR1 is DFQATT and CDR2 is SNEGSKA (reference sequence). CDR3 length: 13 residues. After removal of 3 bases from V and 3 bases from J, the junction contained 4 bases not matched to a gene. CDR3 bases: TGCAGTGCTAGGCAACTAGCGGACTACGAGCAGTACTTC. It yields the protein CSARQLADYEQYF.

This clonotype was recorded a few times. The chain has TRBV19 and TRBJ2-1; TRBD2 agrees at 8 bases. Per the germline V gene, CDR1 is LNHDA and CDR2 is SQIVND (reference sequence). J gave up 13 bases and V 1 base, and 6 bases lay outside the gene matches. The CDR3 runs 13 residues. Written as DNA, the CDR3 is TGTGCCAGTAGTATAGGAGCCCTAGCGGGCCAGTTCTTC. This sequence encodes CASSIGALAGQFF.

This rearrangement joins TRBV2 to TRBJ1-1; D unclear. Germline CDR1 is SNHLY and CDR2 is FYNNEI. The V end lost 4 bases, the J end lost 5 bases, and 11 bases lay between the germline ends. This CDR3 has 13 amino acids. The CDR3 sequence is CASSADSATEAFF. The CDR3 DNA sequence: TGTGCCAGCAGTGCAGACTCTGCTACTGAAGCTTTCTTT.

Ten or more counts support this clonotype. The V call is TRBV12-3 or TRBV12-4, the J call TRBJ1-2; D possibly corresponds to TRBD1 (5 bases). This CDR3 spans 14 amino acids. The V gene lost 3 bases and the J gene lost 4 bases, with 12 bases spanning the gap. Here the CDR3 DNA reads TGTGCCAGCAGTTTGGGCAGGGCTGGCTATGGCTACACCTTC. This codes for CASSLGRAGYGYTF.

The sample holds a few counts of this clonotype. The gene calls are TRBV20-1 and TRBJ2-3; tentatively, D is TRBD1 or TRBD2 (5 bases each). There are 13 residues in the CDR3. V shed 5 bases and J shed 3 bases, with 12 bases lying between them. Germline CDR1 is DFQATT and CDR2 is SNEGSKA (reference sequence). CDR3 bases: TGCAGTGCTCAATGGGGGAGAACAGATACGCAGTATTTT. It codes for CSAQWGRTDTQYF.

The J gene is TRBJ2-3, the V gene TRBV28; tentative D call: TRBD1 (7 bases). Germline V gives CDR1 MDHEN, CDR2 SYDVKM. The CDR3 has 17 residues. Between the trimmed V and J ends, which lost 6 bases and 4 bases, there was a span of 23 bases. This chain's CDR3 is CASRPLRGVMLSDTQYF. Written as DNA, the CDR3 is TGTGCCAGCAGACCTCTCAGGGGGGTGATGTTGTCAGATACGCAGTATTTT.

This clonotype was detected a few times. The chain employs TRBV6-4 and TRBJ1-6; possibly TRBD1 for D (5 bases). There are 15 residues in the CDR3. Per the germline V gene, CDR1 is MRHNA and CDR2 is SNTAGT. Trimming removed 3 bases at V and 3 bases at J, with 9 bases between. This chain's CDR3 is CASSEEGVYNSPLHF. Here the CDR3 DNA reads TGTGCCAGCAGTGAAGAAGGGGTCTATAATTCACCCCTCCACTTT.

The CDR3 here is CASSYSNEEQYF. The DNA for the CDR3 is TGTGCCAGCAGTTACTCGAATGAGGAGCAGTACTTC. The genes are TRBV6-6 and TRBJ2-4; no clear D gene. This CDR3 region has 12 residues. The V gene lost 0 bases and the J gene lost 13 bases, with 10 bases spanning the gap. The germline V gene encodes CDR1 MNHNY and CDR2 SVGAGI (reference sequence).

In regard to this clonotype: An end of the junction does not agree with germline; a read error may underlie this. J is TRBJ2-7 and V is TRBV5-1, with D unclear. The CDR3 totals 13 residues. Germline V gene sequence: CDR1 SGHRS, CDR2 YFSETQ. CDR3 residues: CASSSDSTYEQYF. CDR3 nucleotides: TGTGCCAGCAGCTCAGACTCGACCTACGAGCAGTACTTC.

The V gene is TRBV7-8, the J gene TRBJ1-2; D unclear. The CDR3 runs to 17 residues. The V and J ends lost 5 bases and 3 bases respectively, with 22 bases between them. Germline loops: CDR1 SGHVS, CDR2 FQNEAQ. CDR3 residues: CASSPDRFSGFDYGYTF. The CDR3 coding sequence is TGTGCCAGCAGCCCGGACCGCTTCAGCGGGTTCGACTATGGCTACACCTTC.

V and J are TRBV20-1 and TRBJ1-2; 10 bases line up with TRBD1. CDR3 size: 15 residues. After removal of 2 bases from V and 2 bases from J, the junction contained 5 bases not matched to a gene. From germline, CDR1 is DFQATT and CDR2 SNEGSKA (reference sequence). The CDR3 DNA follows: TGCAGTGCTAGAACGACAGGGGGCGCCAACTATGGCTACACCTTC. As protein: CSARTTGGANYGYTF.

V usage is TRBV5-6 and J usage is TRBJ2-1, with D perhaps TRBD1 (5 bases). The CDR3 runs 15 residues. The V end lost 3 bases, the J end lost 4 bases, and 14 bases lay between the germline ends. From germline, CDR1 is SGHDT and CDR2 YYEEEE. The CDR3: CASSSAPTAYNEQFF. In DNA form, the CDR3 reads TGTGCCAGCAGCTCGGCACCGACAGCTTACAATGAGCAGTTCTTC.

This clonotype occurred many times. The chain recombines TRBV15 with TRBJ2-5, with D perhaps matching TRBD1 (6 bases). The CDR3 totals 15 residues. CDR1 is LNHNV, CDR2 YYDKDF, per germline (reference sequence). V lost 0 bases and J 2 bases, leaving 10 bases between the germline ends. CDR3 coding DNA: TGTGCCACCAGCAGAGATCCAGGGGTACAAGAGACCCAGTACTTC. It yields the protein CATSRDPGVQETQYF.

CDR3 protein: CASSLRTEWEQFF. The CDR3 DNA sequence: TGTGCCAGCAGTCTCCGGACTGAATGGGAGCAGTTCTTC. V gene TRBV27 combines with J gene TRBJ2-1, with D maybe TRBD2 (5 bases). This CDR3 has 13 amino acids. From germline, CDR1 is MNHEY and CDR2 SMNVEV (reference sequence). V dropped 5 bases and J dropped 10 bases, with 15 bases sitting between them.

The V and J genes are TRBV29-1 and TRBJ2-5; a weak D match, TRBD1 (5 bases). The J call may not be correct, given that the DNA end is closer to TRBJ2-7. The CDR3 loop spans 15 amino acids. The germline V gene encodes CDR1 SQVTM and CDR2 ANQGSEA. This CDR3 reads CSVEDRQGIYYEQYF. The DNA of the CDR3 is TGCAGCGTTGAAGATCGTCAGGGAATTTACTACGAGCAGTACTTC.

The chain is built from TRBV27 and TRBJ1-2; 9 positions match TRBD1. J was trimmed by 4 bases and V by 5 bases; bases with no gene match: 5. The CDR3 is made up of 14 amino acids. Germline V gene data show CDR1 as MNHEY and CDR2 as SMNVEV (reference sequence). The CDR3 here is CASSPSTGGYGYTF. In DNA form, the CDR3 reads TGTGCCAGCAGTCCTTCGACAGGGGGCTATGGCTACACCTTC.